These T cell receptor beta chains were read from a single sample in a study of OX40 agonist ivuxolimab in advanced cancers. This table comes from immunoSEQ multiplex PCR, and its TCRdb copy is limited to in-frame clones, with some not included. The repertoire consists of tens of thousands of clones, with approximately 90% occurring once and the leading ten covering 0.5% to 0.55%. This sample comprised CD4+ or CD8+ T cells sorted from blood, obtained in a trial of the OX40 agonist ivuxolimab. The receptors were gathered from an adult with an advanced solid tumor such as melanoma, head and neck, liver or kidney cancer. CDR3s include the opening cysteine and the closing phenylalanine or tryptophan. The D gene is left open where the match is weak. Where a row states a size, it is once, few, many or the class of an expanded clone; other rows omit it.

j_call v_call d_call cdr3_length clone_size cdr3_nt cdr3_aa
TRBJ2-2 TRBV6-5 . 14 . TGTGCCAGCAACAAGGTTGGGAACACCGGGGAGCTGTTTTTT CASNKVGNTGELFF
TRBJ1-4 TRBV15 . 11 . TGTGCCACCAGCAGTGCAGAAAAACTGTTTTTT CATSSAEKLFF
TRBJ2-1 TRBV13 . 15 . TGTGCCAGCAGCTTAGGTGGCTACTCCTACAATGAGCAGTTCTTC CASSLGGYSYNEQFF
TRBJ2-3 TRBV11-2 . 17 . TGTGCCAGCAGCTTAGAGATTGGCAGGCAGGGTACAGATACGCAGTATTTT CASSLEIGRQGTDTQYF
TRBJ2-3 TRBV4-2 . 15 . TGTGCCAGCAGCCAAGAAGTGGGGAGGACTGATACGCAGTATTTT CASSQEVGRTDTQYF
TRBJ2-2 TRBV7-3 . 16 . TGTGCCAGCAGCCCGGGCGTGACAAGGGATGCCGGGGAGCTGTTTTTT CASSPGVTRDAGELFF
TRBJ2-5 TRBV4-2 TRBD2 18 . TGTGCCAGCAGCCAATGGCCCCTAAGCGGGAGTCGGAGGGAGACCCAGTACTTC CASSQWPLSGSRRETQYF
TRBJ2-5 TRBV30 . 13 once TGTGCCTGGAGTGTACCAGGGACCGAGACCCAGTACTTC CAWSVPGTETQYF
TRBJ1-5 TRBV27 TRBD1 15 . TGTGCCAGCAGTGCCCGGGACAGGGTCGGTCAGCCCCAGCATTTT CASSARDRVGQPQHF
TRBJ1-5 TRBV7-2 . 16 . TGTGCCAGCAGCTTAGTCCCAGGGGTTAGCAATCAGCCCCAGCATTTT CASSLVPGVSNQPQHF
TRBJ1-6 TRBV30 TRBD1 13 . TGTGCCTGGGGAGGGACAGGGAGAAAACCCCTCCACTTT CAWGGTGRKPLHF
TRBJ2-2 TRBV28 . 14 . TGTGCCAGCGGGTGGGGGGTGAACACCGGGGAGCTGTTTTTT CASGWGVNTGELFF
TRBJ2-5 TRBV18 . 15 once TGTGCCAGCTCATTCCGCGGGCCCCCTGGGGAGACCCAGTACTTC CASSFRGPPGETQYF
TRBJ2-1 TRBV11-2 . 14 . TGTGCCAGCAGCTTAGTGAGTAGGGCTGGTGAGCAGTTCTTC CASSLVSRAGEQFF
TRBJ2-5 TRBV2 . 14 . TGTGCCAGCAGTCCACCGGAGCAGCGGGAGACCCAGTACTTC CASSPPEQRETQYF
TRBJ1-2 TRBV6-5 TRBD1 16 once TGTGCCAGCAGTTACTCCGGGACAGGGTTTTTCTATGGCTACACCTTC CASSYSGTGFFYGYTF
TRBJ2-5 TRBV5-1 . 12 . TGCGCCAGCAGCTTGTCCCGGCTGCCCCAGTACTTC CASSLSRLPQYF
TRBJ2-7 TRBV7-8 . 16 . TGTGCCAGCAGACTCGGCCCTCAGACAGGCTCCTACGAGCAGTACTTC CASRLGPQTGSYEQYF